Below are 31 T cell receptor beta chains sequenced from a single sample in a study of shared clonotypes between healthy human individuals. Repertoires were generated with immunoSEQ multiplex PCR, while TCRdb's copy carries only in-frame clones and drops some. The table lists roughly 2.5 million clones, more than 80% of them singletons. The sample consisted of naive CD4+ T cells sorted from blood. Subset denoted: CD45RA+ positively selected. Receptor source: a man aged 18 to 29 in good health.

DNA for the CDR3: TGTGCCAGCAGCTTAGGAGGGGTAATTGGAAACACCATATATTTT. This sequence encodes CASSLGGVIGNTIYF. The rearrangement uses TRBV11-2 and TRBJ1-3; weak D call: TRBD1 (5 bases). This CDR3 is 15 amino acids long. Germline loops: CDR1 SGHAT, CDR2 FQNNGV. V gave up 1 base and J gave up 3 bases, with 10 bases separating them.

CDR3 sequence: CASSERGQGSAPLHF. The DNA of the CDR3 is TGTGCCAGCAGTGAGAGGGGACAGGGGAGTGCACCCCTCCACTTT. This chain links TRBV2 with TRBJ1-6; 10 positions agree with TRBD1. Germline-derived CDR1 and CDR2 are SNHLY and FYNNEI. The V gene end was trimmed by 3 bases and the J gene end by 11 bases; junction bases not matched to a gene: 7. The CDR3 extends over 15 amino acids.

This chain links TRBV6-5 with TRBJ1-6; 11 bases map to TRBD1. This CDR3 spans 15 amino acids. J gave up 10 bases and V 7 bases, and 9 bases lay outside the gene matches. Germline CDR1 MNHEY, CDR2 SVGAGI. The CDR3 here is CASTIGGTGGSPLHF. The CDR3 DNA reads TGTGCCAGCACCATTGGAGGGACAGGGGGATCACCCCTCCACTTT.

The chain couples TRBV5-1 to TRBJ2-1; D not certain. Trimming took off 3 bases at V and 7 bases at J, with 11 bases between the two ends. The germline CDR1 and CDR2 sequences are SGHRS and YFSETQ. The CDR3 has 13 amino acids. Here the CDR3 reads CASSSAPLNEQFF. DNA for the CDR3: TGCGCCAGCAGCTCCGCCCCTTTGAATGAGCAGTTCTTC. The full variable domain, rest sourced from reference TRBV5-1 and TRBJ2-1, is KAGVTQTPRYLIKTRGQQVTLSCSPISGHRSVSWYQQTPGQGLQFLFEYFSETQRNKGNFPGRFSGRQFSNSRSEMNVSTLELGDSALYLCASSSAPLNEQFFGPGTRLTVL.

This rearrangement joins TRBV5-4 to TRBJ2-2; 7 bases match TRBD1. The V and J ends lost 4 bases and 4 bases, in that order; junction bases with no gene match: 4. The CDR3 has 14 amino acids. Germline V CDR1 and CDR2: SGHNT, YYREEE (reference sequence). The CDR3 nucleotides are TGTGCCAGCAGCACCACAGGGGTCACCGGGGAGCTGTTTTTT. Translated: CASSTTGVTGELFF.

The chain employs TRBV6-1 and TRBJ1-6, with D perhaps matching TRBD1 (5 bases). Germline V gene lookup returns CDR1 MNHNS and CDR2 SASEGT. The CDR3 runs 17 residues. The V gene lost 1 base and the J gene lost 0 bases, with 10 bases spanning the gap. CDR3 loop: CASSEEGRSSYNSPLHF. CDR3 coding DNA: TGTGCCAGCAGTGAAGAGGGACGGAGCTCCTATAATTCACCCCTCCACTTT.

The chain combines TRBV7-9 with TRBJ1-2; the match to TRBD1 covers 8 bases. CDR1 is SEHNR and CDR2 is FQNEAQ in the germline V gene (reference sequence). The CDR3 sequence is 15 residues long. V trimming: 2 bases; J trimming: 8 bases; junction bases outside the gene matches: 10. The CDR3 reads CASSLTGQGGYGYTF. The CDR3 region has the DNA TGTGCCAGCAGCTTAACTGGACAGGGCGGGTACGGCTACACCTTC.

V and J are TRBV11-3 and TRBJ2-6; possibly TRBD2 for D (5 bases). The CDR3 is 14 amino acids. The V end was cut by 4 bases, the J end by 4 bases, with 8 bases between. Looked up from germline, CDR1 is SGHNT and CDR2 is YENEEA. The CDR3 DNA is TGTGCCAGCAGCTCGGGGTCCGGGGCCAACGTCCTGACTTTC. It is translated as CASSSGSGANVLTF. Combining the CDR3 with reference TRBV11-3 and TRBJ2-6 gives the whole variable domain EAGVVQSPRYKIIEKKQPVAFWCNPISGHNTLYWYLQNLGQGPELLIRYENEEAVDDSQLPKDRFSAERLKGVDSTLKIQPAELGDSAVYLCASSSGSGANVLTFGAGSRLTVL.

The rearrangement uses TRBV30 and TRBJ2-7; either TRBD1 or TRBD2 may fit D (6 bases each). The germline gives CDR1 GTSNPN, CDR2 SVGIG (reference sequence). V lost 0 bases to trimming and J lost 6 bases, with 12 bases between them. The CDR3 has 13 residues. CDR3 region: CAWSVGRTAEQYF. The CDR3 DNA follows: TGTGCCTGGAGTGTAGGGAGGACAGCCGAGCAGTACTTC.

The chain has TRBV30 and TRBJ2-7; no reliable D call. V lost 0 bases to trimming and J lost 5 bases, with 11 bases between them. The germline gives CDR1 GTSNPN, CDR2 SVGIG (reference sequence). CDR3 size: 13 residues. CDR3 sequence: CAWSVPGFNEQYF. CDR3 nucleotide sequence: TGTGCCTGGAGTGTACCTGGGTTCAACGAGCAGTACTTC.

This clone was counted a single time. This chain uses TRBV9 with TRBJ1-2; D might be TRBD1 (5 bases). Deletions cut 1 base from V and 8 bases from J, with 12 bases between. Germline V CDR1 and CDR2: SGDLS, YYNGEE. CDR3 size: 13 residues. The CDR3 spells CASSVQGWGGYTF. The CDR3 bases are TGTGCCAGCAGCGTACAGGGATGGGGCGGCTACACCTTC.

The rearrangement joins TRBV19 to TRBJ1-6; perhaps TRBD1 as D (5 bases). Trimming pared 5 bases from V and 8 bases from J, leaving 10 bases between. The CDR3 has 13 amino acids. Looked up from germline, CDR1 is LNHDA and CDR2 is SQIVND (reference sequence). Here the CDR3 reads CASSLAGHSPLHF. CDR3 DNA sequence: TGTGCCAGTAGTCTGGCAGGGCATTCACCCCTCCACTTT.

The V gene is TRBV7-2, the J gene TRBJ2-2; the match to TRBD2 covers 11 bases. This CDR3 is built from 16 residues. Germline V gene sequence: CDR1 SGHTA, CDR2 FQGNSA. Trimming took 5 bases from V and 4 from J; bases not matched to a gene: 6. CDR3 bases: TGTGCCAGCAGCCCCGCTACTAGCGGGGGCACCGGGGAGCTGTTTTTT. Amino acids: CASSPATSGGTGELFF.

On this clone itself: Germline and junction disagree at one end, which may indicate a read error. The chain carries TRBV7-7 and TRBJ2-7; 12 nucleotides agree with TRBD2. Germline V lookup: CDR1 SSHAT, CDR2 FNYEAQ (reference sequence). This CDR3 contains 15 residues. The CDR3 region has the DNA TGTGCTAGCAGCCCGACTAGCGGGAGCTCCTACGAGCAGTACTTC. This sequence encodes CASSPTSGSSYEQYF.

The chain combines TRBV5-1 with TRBJ2-7, with TRBD1 as a possible D gene (6 bases). Between the trimmed V and J ends, which lost 1 base and 0 bases, there was a span of 20 bases. This CDR3 is 18 amino acids long. Germline V gene lookup returns CDR1 SGHRS and CDR2 YFSETQ. The CDR3 DNA is TGCGCCAGCAGCTTGAAAGATCGACAGGCGGGTCGCTCCTACGAGCAGTACTTC. Its protein product is CASSLKDRQAGRSYEQYF.

The CDR3 sequence: CASSDGVQETQYF. The DNA for the CDR3 is TGTGCCAGCAGTGACGGGGTCCAAGAGACCCAGTACTTC. V gene TRBV2 combines with J gene TRBJ2-5; perhaps TRBD2 as D (5 bases). Germline V gene data show CDR1 as SNHLY and CDR2 as FYNNEI. The ends were cut back, 3 bases at V and 1 base at J, with 6 bases in the middle. The CDR3 has 13 amino acids.

The gene calls are TRBV2 and TRBJ1-2; 8 positions agree with TRBD1. This CDR3 spans 15 amino acids. CDR1 is SNHLY and CDR2 is FYNNEI in the germline V gene. J gave up 2 bases and V 5 bases, and 7 bases lay outside the gene matches. The CDR3 DNA sequence: TGTGCCAGCAGTTTGGACAGGGACGTAAACTATGGCTACACCTTC. Its translation is CASSLDRDVNYGYTF. The full variable domain, completed using reference TRBV2 and TRBJ1-2, is EPEVTQTPSHQVTQMGQEVILRCVPISNHLYFYWYRQILGQKVEFLVSFYNNEISEKSEIFDDQFSVERPDGSNFTLKIRSTKLEDSAMYFCASSLDRDVNYGYTFGSGTRLTVV.

As for this clone: This sample includes further DNA sequences coding for the same CDR3. The chain couples TRBV5-6 to TRBJ2-5, with D possibly matching TRBD1 (5 bases). TRBJ2-7 explains the end of the DNA better; the J call may be wrong. The germline V gene has CDR1 SGHDT and CDR2 YYEEEE. The CDR3 consists of 12 residues. The CDR3 loop reads CASSLSGYEQYF. As DNA, the CDR3 is TGTGCCAGCAGCTTGTCAGGGTACGAGCAGTACTTC.

The rearrangement links TRBV30 to TRBJ1-3; D is unresolved. V was trimmed by 1 base and J by 4 bases, leaving 8 bases between them. Per the germline V gene, CDR1 is GTSNPN and CDR2 is SVGIG (reference sequence). This CDR3 spans 13 amino acids. CDR3 sequence (DNA): TGTGCCTGGAGTGGGACTCGAGGAAACACCATATATTTT. It yields the protein CAWSGTRGNTIYF.

Note on this clone: At the DNA level, this CDR3 is encoded by other sequences in the same sample as well. DNA of the CDR3: TGTGCCAGCAGCTTAGACGGGGGCGCCTACGAGCAGTACTTC. The encoded protein is CASSLDGGAYEQYF. The chain links TRBV11-2 to TRBJ2-7; the D gene could be TRBD1 or TRBD2 (6 bases each). Germline lookup yields CDR1 SGHAT and CDR2 FQNNGV. V dropped 0 bases and J dropped 2 bases, with 8 bases sitting between them. The CDR3 runs 14 residues. The full variable domain, completed using reference TRBV11-2 and TRBJ2-7, is EAGVAQSPRYKIIEKRQSVAFWCNPISGHATLYWYQQILGQGPKLLIQFQNNGVVDDSQLPKDRFSAERLKGVDSTLKIQPAKLEDSAVYLCASSLDGGAYEQYFGPGTRLTVT.

V gene TRBV18 combines with J gene TRBJ2-2, with D possibly being TRBD2 (6 bases). With 1 base removed from V and 5 bases from J, the gap between germline ends came to 8 bases. Germline values: CDR1 KGHSH, CDR2 LQKENI. The CDR3 consists of 14 residues. The CDR3: CASSPLTRTGELFF. The CDR3 DNA reads as TGTGCCAGCTCACCACTGACTAGAACCGGGGAGCTGTTTTTT.

This chain connects TRBV6-5 to TRBJ1-1; the D is unclear. CDR1 is MNHEY, CDR2 SVGAGI, per germline. The V gene lost 8 bases and the J gene lost 0 bases, with 13 bases spanning the gap. The CDR3 has 14 amino acids. The CDR3 reads CASGRLGMNTEAFF. DNA of the CDR3: TGTGCCAGCGGTCGCTTGGGTATGAACACTGAAGCTTTCTTT.

This clone was seen once. The chain is built from TRBV5-4 and TRBJ2-2; TRBD1 agrees at 8 bases. Germline V gene lookup returns CDR1 SGHNT and CDR2 YYREEE (reference sequence). The trim removed 0 bases at V and 6 bases at J, leaving 7 bases unmatched. CDR3 length: 16 amino acids. The CDR3 DNA is TGTGCCAGCAGCTTGGGAGACAGGGGACCCGCCGGGGAGCTGTTTTTT. This encodes CASSLGDRGPAGELFF.

The V gene is TRBV2, the J gene TRBJ2-7; D uncertain. V lost 6 bases, J lost 2 bases, and 8 bases lay in between. This CDR3 is 12 amino acids long. Germline CDR1 reads SNHLY; CDR2 reads FYNNEI. CDR3 region: CASRGAAYEQYF. For the CDR3, the DNA is TGTGCCAGCAGGGGTGCGGCCTACGAGCAGTACTTC.

The rearrangement uses TRBV7-9 and TRBJ1-3, with D tentatively TRBD1 (5 bases). Germline CDR1 and CDR2: SEHNR and FQNEAQ (reference sequence). CDR3 size: 13 residues. Trimming shortened V by 2 bases and J by 15 bases, and 17 bases separated the two germline ends. The CDR3 DNA sequence: TGTGCCAGCAGCTTATCCCAAGAGACAGCCACATATTTT. It encodes CASSLSQETATYF.

The chain joins TRBV9 to TRBJ1-3; TRBD1 agrees at 10 bases. V trimming: 3 bases; J trimming: 6 bases; junction bases outside the gene matches: 3. In germline, CDR1 is SGDLS, CDR2 YYNGEE. This CDR3 has 14 residues. CDR3 protein: CASSARQGANTIYF. The CDR3 region has the DNA TGTGCCAGCAGCGCCCGACAGGGGGCAAACACCATATATTTT.

V is TRBV6-1 and J is TRBJ2-5; 8 bases align to TRBD1. The length of the CDR3 is 17 residues. V lost 2 bases to trimming and J lost 7 bases; unmatched junction nucleotides: 15. Germline V gene lookup returns CDR1 MNHNS and CDR2 SASEGT. Here the CDR3 DNA reads TGTGCCAGCAGTGAATCTAGGGCAGGGGGCAAGTTAGGGACCCAGTACTTC. Its translation: CASSESRAGGKLGTQYF.

The chain has TRBV5-4 and TRBJ1-1; TRBD1 is a possible D gene (5 bases). Germline CDR1 reads SGHNT; CDR2 reads YYREEE (reference sequence). Trimming cost V 6 bases and J 1 base, with 22 bases left between them. This CDR3 has 17 residues. The CDR3 is CASILEVGPGRNTEAFF. The CDR3 DNA follows: TGTGCCAGCATACTAGAAGTGGGTCCAGGGAGGAACACTGAAGCTTTCTTT.

Turning to this clone: In the same sample, other DNA sequences code for this CDR3. The chain carries TRBV10-3 and TRBJ1-3; 7 nucleotides line up with TRBD1. Germline assignment: CDR1 ENHRY and CDR2 SYGVKD. V shed 0 bases and J 0 bases; nucleotides not matched to a gene: 2. The CDR3 runs 16 residues. In DNA, the CDR3 is TGTGCCATCAGTGAGTCAGGGGGCCTCTCTGGAAACACCATATATTTT. Translation: CAISESGGLSGNTIYF.

V gene TRBV6-5 combines with J gene TRBJ2-3, with D unresolved. CDR1 is MNHEY and CDR2 is SVGAGI in the germline V gene. V lost 8 bases and J 0 bases, leaving 12 bases between the germline ends. This CDR3 is 14 amino acids long. The DNA of the CDR3 is TGTGCCAGCTCAAGGAGAGTTAGCACAGATACGCAGTATTTT. As protein: CASSRRVSTDTQYF.

This clone was detected only a few times. The genes are TRBV7-9 and TRBJ1-4; D remains unclear. Germline V lookup: CDR1 SEHNR, CDR2 FQNEAQ (reference sequence). The CDR3 runs 12 residues. Trimming removed 1 base from V and 12 bases from J, with 9 bases in between. In DNA, the CDR3 is TGTGCCAGCAGCTTAGGGGAGATCGAACTGTTTTTT. It is translated as CASSLGEIELFF.